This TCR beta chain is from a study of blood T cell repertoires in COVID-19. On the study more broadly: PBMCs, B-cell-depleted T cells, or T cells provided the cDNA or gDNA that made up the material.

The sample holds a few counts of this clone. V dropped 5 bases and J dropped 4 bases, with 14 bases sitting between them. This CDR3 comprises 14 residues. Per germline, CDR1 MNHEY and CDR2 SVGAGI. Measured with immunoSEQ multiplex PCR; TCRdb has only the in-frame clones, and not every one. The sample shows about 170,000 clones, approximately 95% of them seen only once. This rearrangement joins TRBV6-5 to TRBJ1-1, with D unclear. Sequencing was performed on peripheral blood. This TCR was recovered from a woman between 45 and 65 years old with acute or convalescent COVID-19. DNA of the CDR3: TGTGCCAGCAGTCGCGTCGGGGAAAGCACTGAAGCTTTCTTT. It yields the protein CASSRVGESTEAFF.